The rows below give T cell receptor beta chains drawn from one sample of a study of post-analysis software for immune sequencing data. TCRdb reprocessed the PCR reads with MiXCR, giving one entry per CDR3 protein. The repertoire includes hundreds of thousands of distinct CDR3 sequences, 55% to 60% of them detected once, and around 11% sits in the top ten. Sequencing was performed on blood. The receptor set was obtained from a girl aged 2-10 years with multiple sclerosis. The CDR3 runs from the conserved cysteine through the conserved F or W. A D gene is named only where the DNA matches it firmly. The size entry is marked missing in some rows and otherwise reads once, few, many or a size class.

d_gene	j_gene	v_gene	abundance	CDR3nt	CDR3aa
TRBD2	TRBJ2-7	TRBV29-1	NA	TGCAGCGCTATGCTAGCGGGAGGGGACGAGCAGTACTTC	CSAMLAGGDEQYF
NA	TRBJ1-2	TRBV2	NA	TGTGCCAGCTTCCGGATGAACTATGGCTACACCTTC	CASFRMNYGYTF
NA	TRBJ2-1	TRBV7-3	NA	TGTGCCAGCAGCTTAACCCGTGCGAACGGTGTTGAGCAGTTCTTC	CASSLTRANGVEQFF
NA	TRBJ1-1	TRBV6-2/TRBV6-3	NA	TGTGCCAGCAGTTACTCGAGGGTCTTGGAGAACGCTGAAGCTTTCTTT	CASSYSRVLENAEAFF
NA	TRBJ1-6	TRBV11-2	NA	TGTGCCAGCAGCTTGGGTCATGGGGACAATTCACCCCTCCACTTT	CASSLGHGDNSPLHF
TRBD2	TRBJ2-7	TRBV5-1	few	TGCGCCAGCAGCTTGGCCTTGCGGGAGGTTTCTTACGAGCAGTACTTC	CASSLALREVSYEQYF
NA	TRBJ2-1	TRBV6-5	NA	TGTGCCAGCAGGTCCCCGGGTCTCCCTGACAATGAGCAGTTCTTC	CASRSPGLPDNEQFF
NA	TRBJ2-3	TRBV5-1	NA	TGCGCCAGCAGCCCTCTAGCTACAGTCACAGATACGCAGTATTTT	CASSPLATVTDTQYF
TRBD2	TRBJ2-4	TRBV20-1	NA	TGCAGTGCTAGAGCAGCCCCTGGACTAGCGGGACTGGGGGCCAAAAACATTCAGTACTTC	CSARAAPGLAGLGAKNIQYF
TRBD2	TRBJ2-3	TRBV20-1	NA	TGCAGTGCCCACTGGGGGCCTAGCGGGAGACCTCCCCATAGCACAGATACGCAGTATTTT	CSAHWGPSGRPPHSTDTQYF
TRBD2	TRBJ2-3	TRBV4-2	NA	TGTGCCAGCCATGGGGGACTAGCGGGAGAAGATACGCAGTATTTT	CASHGGLAGEDTQYF
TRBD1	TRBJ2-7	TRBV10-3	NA	TGTGCCATCAGCCCGGGACAGCTCTTTTACGAGCAGTACTTC	CAISPGQLFYEQYF
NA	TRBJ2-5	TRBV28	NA	TGTGCCAGCAGTCTCCACGGTCAGCCAGAGACCCAGTACTTC	CASSLHGQPETQYF
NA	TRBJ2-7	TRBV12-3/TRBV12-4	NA	TGTGCCAGCAGTTTAGGGGTTTGGGGCGAGCAGTACTTC	CASSLGVWGEQYF
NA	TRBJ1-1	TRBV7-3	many	TGTGCCAGCAGCACTAGACAGGATAGTAAAGCTTTCTTT	CASSTRQDSKAFF
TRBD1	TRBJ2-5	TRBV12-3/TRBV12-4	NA	TGTGCCAGCAGTTTAGGGGGACAGGGCGGGGGGACCCAGTACTTC	CASSLGGQGGGTQYF
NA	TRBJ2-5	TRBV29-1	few	TGCAGCCTACTAGCAGACGGGGGGACCCAGTACTTC	CSLLADGGTQYF
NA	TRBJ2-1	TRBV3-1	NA	TGTGCCAGCAGCCAAGAGACCATCAAGGGAAGTGAGCAGTTCTTC	CASSQETIKGSEQFF
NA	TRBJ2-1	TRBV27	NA	TGTGCCAGCAGTTTGACAGGAACGGCCTACAATGAGCAGTTCTTC	CASSLTGTAYNEQFF
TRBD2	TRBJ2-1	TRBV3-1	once	TGTGCCAGCAATTCGCGGGGGGAATACAATGAGCAGTTCTTC	CASNSRGEYNEQFF
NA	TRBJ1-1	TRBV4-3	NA	TGCGCCAGCAGCCAAGATCCAGGGTTCGGCGCTTTCTTT	CASSQDPGFGAFF
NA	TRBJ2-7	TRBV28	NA	TGTGCCAGCAGATCATCAGGATCGAGCTCCTACGAGCAGTACTTC	CASRSSGSSSYEQYF
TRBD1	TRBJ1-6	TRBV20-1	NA	TGCAGTGCTCCGGACAGGGGGAATAATTCACCCCTCCACTTT	CSAPDRGNNSPLHF
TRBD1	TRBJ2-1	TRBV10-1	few	TGCGCCAGCAGGCCGGGACAGGGGACGAAAGAGCAGTTCTTC	CASRPGQGTKEQFF
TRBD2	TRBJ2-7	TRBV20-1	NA	TGCAGTGGTAGACTAGCGGGACTCTACGAGCAGTACTTC	CSGRLAGLYEQYF
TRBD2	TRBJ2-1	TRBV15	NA	TGTGCCACCAGCAACGACCTAGCGGGGTGGCCGTTCTTC	CATSNDLAGWPFF
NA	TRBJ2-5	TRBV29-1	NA	TGCAGCGTTGAAGGGGGGCCAGAGACCCAGTACTTC	CSVEGGPETQYF
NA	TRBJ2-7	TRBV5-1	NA	TGCGCCAGCAGCTTAGGGGACTCCTTCGAGGAGCAGTACTTC	CASSLGDSFEEQYF
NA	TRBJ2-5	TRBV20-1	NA	TGCAGTGCCTCGGCTGACGGGAGTGGAGAGGAGACCCAGTACTTC	CSASADGSGEETQYF
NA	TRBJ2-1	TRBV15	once	TGTGCCACCAGCAGAGATGGGGTCGGGGTCGATGAGCAGTTCTTC	CATSRDGVGVDEQFF
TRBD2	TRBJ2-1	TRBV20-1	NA	TGCAGTGCTAGAGCTAGCGGGAGGACCCTAAATGAGCAGTTCTTC	CSARASGRTLNEQFF
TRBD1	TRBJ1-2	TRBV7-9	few	TGTGCCAGCAGCTTAGGGACAGGGGGCACTGGAGGCTACACCTTC	CASSLGTGGTGGYTF
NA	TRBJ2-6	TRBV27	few	TGTGCCAGCAGTTTACGGAGATCCGGGGCCAACGTCCTGACTTTC	CASSLRRSGANVLTF
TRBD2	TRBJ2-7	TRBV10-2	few	TGCGCCAGCAGTGAGGCTAGCGGGATTACCTACGAGCAGTACTTC	CASSEASGITYEQYF
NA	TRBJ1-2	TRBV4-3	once	TGCGCCAGCAGCCAGACCCGCCCAGGTCCAAACTATGGCTACACCTTC	CASSQTRPGPNYGYTF
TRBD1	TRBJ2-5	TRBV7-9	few	TGTGCCAGCAGCTTAGGGACAGGGGGCGGTGAGACCCAGTACTTC	CASSLGTGGGETQYF
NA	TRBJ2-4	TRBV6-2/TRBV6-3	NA	TGTGCCAGCAGTTATGTTGGGACCGACTTAGCCAAAAACATTCAGTACTTC	CASSYVGTDLAKNIQYF
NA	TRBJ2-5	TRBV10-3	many	TGTGCCATCAGTATTACAGGGATGCAAGAGACCCAGTACTTC	CAISITGMQETQYF
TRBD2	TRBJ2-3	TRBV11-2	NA	TGTGCCAGCAGCCCGCGCCCCTCCGGGACTAGCGGGAGGCCGTTCACAGATACGCAGTATTTT	CASSPRPSGTSGRPFTDTQYF
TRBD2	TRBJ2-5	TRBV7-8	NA	TGTGCCAGCAGCCTCCTAGCGGGAGGGGGAGAGACCCAGTACTTC	CASSLLAGGGETQYF
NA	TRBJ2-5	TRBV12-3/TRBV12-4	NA	TGTGCCAGCATCTTGGGGGGGGCAGGAGAGACCCAGTACTTC	CASILGGAGETQYF
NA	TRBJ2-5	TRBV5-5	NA	TGTGCCAGCAGGGGAGAGGACCGCATTTCCTGGGGGACCCAAGAGACCCAGTACTTC	CASRGEDRISWGTQETQYF
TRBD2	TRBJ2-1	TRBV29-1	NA	TGCAGCGTTGCTAGACTAGCGGGAGACGATGAGCAGTTCTTC	CSVARLAGDDEQFF
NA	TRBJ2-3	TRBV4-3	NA	TGCGCCAGCAGCCAAGGAGCGGCGCCAGATACGCAGTATTTT	CASSQGAAPDTQYF
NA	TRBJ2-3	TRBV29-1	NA	TGCAGCGTTGAAGATTGGTATACCACAGATACGCAGTATTTT	CSVEDWYTTDTQYF
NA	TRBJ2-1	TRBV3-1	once	TGTGCCAGCAGCCAAGACTCCCCGAGTGGTGAGCAGTTCTTC	CASSQDSPSGEQFF
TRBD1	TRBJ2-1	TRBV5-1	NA	TGCGCCAGCAGCTTCCCACAGGGGGCTCGGGAGCAGTTCTTC	CASSFPQGAREQFF
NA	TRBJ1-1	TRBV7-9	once	TGTGCCAGCCGGTCCGGGACAACCACTGAAGCTTTCTTT	CASRSGTTTEAFF
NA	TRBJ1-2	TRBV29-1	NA	TGCAGCGTTGGTAGCAGGGCGGACTATGGCTACACCTTC	CSVGSRADYGYTF
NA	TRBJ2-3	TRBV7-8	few	TGTGCCAGCAGCTTAGGGGAATCCACCACAGATACGCAGTATTTT	CASSLGESTTDTQYF
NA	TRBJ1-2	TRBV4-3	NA	TGCGCCAGCAGCCAAGGGTTCAGGGAGAACTATGGCTACACCTTC	CASSQGFRENYGYTF
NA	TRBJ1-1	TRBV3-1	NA	TGTGCCAGCAGCCAGGCTGGGGGCAGATCACCCTACACTGAAGCTTTCTTT	CASSQAGGRSPYTEAFF
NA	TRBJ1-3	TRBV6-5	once	TGTGCCAGCAGTTACTCGGAGAGGGGTGGAAACACCATATATTTT	CASSYSERGGNTIYF
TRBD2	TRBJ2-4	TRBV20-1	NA	TGCAGTGCGAGAATAGCGGGTCTAGACGGAAACATTCAGTACTTC	CSARIAGLDGNIQYF
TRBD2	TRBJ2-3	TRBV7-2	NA	TGTGCCAGCAGTTGGGCTGGGGGGGGCACAGATACGCAGTATTTT	CASSWAGGGTDTQYF